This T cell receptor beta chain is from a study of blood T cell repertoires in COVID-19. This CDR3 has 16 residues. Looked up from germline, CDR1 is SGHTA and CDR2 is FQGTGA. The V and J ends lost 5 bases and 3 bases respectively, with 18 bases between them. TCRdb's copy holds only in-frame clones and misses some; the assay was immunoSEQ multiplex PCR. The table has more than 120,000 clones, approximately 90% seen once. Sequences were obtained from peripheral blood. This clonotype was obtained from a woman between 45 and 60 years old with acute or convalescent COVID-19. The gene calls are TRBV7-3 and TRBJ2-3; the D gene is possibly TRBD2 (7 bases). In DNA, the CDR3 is TGTGCCAGCAGCCCTCAGACGGGGGGCGGGACAGATACGCAGTATTTT. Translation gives CASSPQTGGGTDTQYF.